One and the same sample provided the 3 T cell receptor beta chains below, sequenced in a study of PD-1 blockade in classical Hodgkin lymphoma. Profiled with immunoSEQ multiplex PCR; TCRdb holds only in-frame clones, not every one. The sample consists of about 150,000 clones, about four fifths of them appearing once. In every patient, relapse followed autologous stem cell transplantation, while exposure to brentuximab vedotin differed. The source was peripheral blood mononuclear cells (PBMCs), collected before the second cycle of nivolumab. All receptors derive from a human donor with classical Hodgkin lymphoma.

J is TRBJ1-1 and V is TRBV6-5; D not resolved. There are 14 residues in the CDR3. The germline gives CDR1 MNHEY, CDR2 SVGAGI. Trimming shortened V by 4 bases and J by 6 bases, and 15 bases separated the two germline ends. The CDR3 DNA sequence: TGTGCCAGCAGTTCCGTTCAGGTTAGCGCTGAAGCTTTCTTT. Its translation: CASSSVQVSAEAFF.

Written as DNA, the CDR3 is TGTGCCAGCAGCTTAGACGGACGCACGTCCGGGGAGCTGTTTTTT. Protein: CASSLDGRTSGELFF. V usage is TRBV7-9 and J usage is TRBJ2-2; D call uncertain. V was pared by 1 base and J by 6 bases, with 12 bases between. Germline V lookup: CDR1 SEHNR, CDR2 FQNEAQ (reference sequence). This CDR3 spans 15 amino acids.

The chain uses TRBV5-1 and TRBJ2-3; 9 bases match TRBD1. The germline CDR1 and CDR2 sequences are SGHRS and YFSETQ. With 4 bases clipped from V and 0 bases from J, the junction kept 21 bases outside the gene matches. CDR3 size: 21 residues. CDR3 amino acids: CASSAQQGALSSKPSTDTQYF. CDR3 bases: TGCGCCAGCAGCGCCCAACAGGGGGCGCTTTCCAGTAAACCGAGCACAGATACGCAGTATTTT.